The 24 T cell receptor beta chains below were found in one sample sequenced in a study of T cells after yellow fever vaccination. TCRdb reprocessed the 5' RACE reads via MiXCR and lists one record per CDR3 protein. The sample has about 360,000 distinct CDR3 sequences; more than 5.5% are singletons. The material sequenced was PBMCs, taken 5 days after the yellow fever booster vaccination. These TCRs come from a man aged 25-45 years who received the YFV17D yellow fever vaccine.

The J gene is TRBJ2-5, the V gene TRBV7-2, with D possibly TRBD2 on 6 matching bases. Trimming took off 5 bases at V and 5 bases at J, with 18 bases between the two ends. Germline assignment: CDR1 SGHTA and CDR2 FQGNSA. The CDR3 spans 15 residues. CDR3 amino acids: CASSLGDLIGETQYF. The CDR3 bases are TGTGCCAGCAGCCTGGGGGACTTAATCGGGGAGACCCAGTACTTC.

This rearrangement joins TRBV18 to TRBJ2-7, with 11 bases lining up with TRBD2. The CDR3 sequence is 14 residues long. J was trimmed by 5 bases and V by 6 bases; bases with no gene match: 6. CDR1 and CDR2 from the germline V gene are KGHSH and LQKENI. The CDR3 sequence: CASSPGTSGHEQYF. For the CDR3, the DNA is TGTGCCAGCTCTCCCGGGACTAGCGGTCACGAGCAGTACTTC.

The sample holds a few counts of this clonotype. V is TRBV6-1 and J is TRBJ1-2; D remains unclear. CDR1 is MNHNS and CDR2 is SASEGT in the germline V gene. The CDR3 extends over 14 amino acids. V was pared by 0 bases and J by 8 bases, with 13 bases between. This CDR3 is CASSEAWQVGGYTF. The CDR3 DNA reads as TGTGCCAGCAGTGAAGCGTGGCAGGTGGGGGGCTACACCTTC.

The chain employs TRBV5-1 and TRBJ2-1; tentatively, D is TRBD1 or TRBD2 (5 bases each). Germline lookup yields CDR1 SGHRS and CDR2 YFSETQ. The CDR3 has 15 amino acids. Trimming took 0 bases from V and 4 from J, leaving 11 bases between them. The CDR3, as DNA: TGCGCCAGCAGCTTGGGGGGGACGGAGTACAATGAGCAGTTCTTC. It is translated as CASSLGGTEYNEQFF. Using reference TRBV5-1 and TRBJ2-1 for the parts outside the CDR3, the full variable domain is KAGVTQTPRYLIKTRGQQVTLSCSPISGHRSVSWYQQTPGQGLQFLFEYFSETQRNKGNFPGRFSGRQFSNSRSEMNVSTLELGDSALYLCASSLGGTEYNEQFFGPGTRLTVL.

This chain connects TRBV5-1 to TRBJ2-5, with D possibly matching TRBD2 (6 bases). The CDR3 covers 14 residues. CDR1 and CDR2 from the germline V gene are SGHRS and YFSETQ. The V and J ends lost 7 bases and 4 bases respectively, with 17 bases between them. In DNA, the CDR3 is TGCGCCAGCCGTGGGGAAATCGGGAGAGAGACCCAGTACTTC. It codes for CASRGEIGRETQYF. The entire variable domain, with the rest obtained from reference TRBV5-1 and TRBJ2-5, is as follows: KAGVTQTPRYLIKTRGQQVTLSCSPISGHRSVSWYQQTPGQGLQFLFEYFSETQRNKGNFPGRFSGRQFSNSRSEMNVSTLELGDSALYLCASRGEIGRETQYFGPGTRLLVL.

This sequence joins TRBV20-1 and TRBJ2-3; D is uncertain. The CDR3 spans 9 residues. In germline, CDR1 is DFQATT, CDR2 SNEGSKA (reference sequence). CDR3 sequence (DNA): TGCAGCTCCTCCGAAACGCAGTATTTT. Translating gives CSSSETQYF.

This clonotype was counted at least ten times. This chain connects TRBV20-1 to TRBJ2-7; D is perhaps TRBD2 (5 bases). The CDR3 spans 9 residues. Germline V gives CDR1 DFQATT, CDR2 SNEGSKA (reference sequence). The chain's CDR3 is CSGNPGQYF. CDR3 coding DNA: TGCAGCGGGAACCCCGGGCAGTACTTC.

The chain has TRBV3-1 and TRBJ2-7, with D possibly being TRBD1 or TRBD2 (5 bases each). Per the germline V gene, CDR1 is LGHDT and CDR2 is YNNKEL (reference sequence). The ends were cut back, 1 base at V and 2 bases at J, with 12 bases in the middle. The length of the CDR3 is 15 residues. The CDR3 sequence is CASSQVGDPAYEQYF. The CDR3 bases are TGTGCCAGCAGCCAAGTAGGGGACCCTGCCTACGAGCAGTACTTC.

This clonotype was seen repeatedly, ten times or more. The chain joins TRBV29-1 to TRBJ2-7; 10 bases fit TRBD1. Germline trimming cut 1 base from V and 3 bases from J; bases unmatched to any gene: 6. This CDR3 spans 15 amino acids. Germline CDR1 reads SQVTM; CDR2 reads ANQGSEA. As DNA, the CDR3 is TGCAGCGTTGAAGGAATGACAGGGGGCTTCTACGAGCAGTACTTC. This gives the protein CSVEGMTGGFYEQYF.

This clonotype was found many times. The chain joins TRBV2 to TRBJ2-1; the D gene is possibly TRBD2 (5 bases). V lost 4 bases and J 4 bases, leaving 8 bases between the germline ends. Per germline, CDR1 SNHLY and CDR2 FYNNEI. The CDR3 covers 13 residues. CDR3 residues: CASSGGQYNEQFF. DNA of the CDR3: TGTGCCAGCAGTGGAGGGCAATACAATGAGCAGTTCTTC. Full variable domain (rest looked up from reference TRBV2 and TRBJ2-1): EPEVTQTPSHQVTQMGQEVILRCVPISNHLYFYWYRQILGQKVEFLVSFYNNEISEKSEIFDDQFSVERPDGSNFTLKIRSTKLEDSAMYFCASSGGQYNEQFFGPGTRLTVL.

This clonotype was detected many times. The rearrangement links TRBV20-1 to TRBJ2-5, with D perhaps matching TRBD1 (6 bases). V was clipped by 6 bases and J by 5 bases, with 19 bases between them. Germline CDR1 is DFQATT and CDR2 is SNEGSKA (reference sequence). The CDR3 is 14 amino acids. CDR3 DNA sequence: TGCAGTGCCCGCACCCAGCAGGGGATGGAGACCCAGTACTTC. Encoded protein: CSARTQQGMETQYF.

This sequence joins TRBV4-3 and TRBJ2-3; 10 nucleotides agree with TRBD1. Per germline, CDR1 LGHNA and CDR2 YSLEER. The CDR3 is 17 residues long. V gave up 0 bases and J gave up 6 bases; unmatched junction bases: 9. CDR3 in DNA: TGCGCCAGCAGCCAAGACTCCCGACAGGGGGCTTGGGATACGCAGTATTTT. This codes for CASSQDSRQGAWDTQYF.

In this sample, this clonotype turned up many times. The chain couples TRBV2 to TRBJ2-3; 7 bases line up with TRBD1. This CDR3 contains 17 residues. Per germline, CDR1 SNHLY and CDR2 FYNNEI. V lost 0 bases to trimming and J lost 2 bases; unmatched junction nucleotides: 8. The CDR3: CASSEALGQSYTDTQYF. As DNA, the CDR3 is TGTGCCAGCAGTGAAGCACTGGGACAGAGCTACACAGATACGCAGTATTTT.

The chain joins TRBV21-1 to TRBJ2-3; the table's D gene call, TRBD2, was not cross checked with the DNA. TRBV21-1 is recorded as a pseudogene. This CDR3 is built from 19 residues. This chain's CDR3 is CASSKGTSGVLSSTDTQYF. The CDR3 DNA sequence: TGTGCCAGCAGCAAAGGGACTAGCGGGGTACTTTCATCCACAGATACGCAGTATTTT.

This clonotype was counted ten times or more. The rearrangement links TRBV7-2 to TRBJ2-7; D possibly corresponds to TRBD2 (5 bases). This CDR3 is 15 amino acids long. Germline CDR1 is SGHTA and CDR2 is FQGNSA. Trimming left V 1 base short and J 2 bases short, with 12 bases between. The CDR3 nucleotides read TGTGCCAGCAGCTTAGATGGATCCGGGGCCTACGAGCAGTACTTC. Its protein is CASSLDGSGAYEQYF.

This clonotype was counted only a few times. V and J are TRBV6-1 and TRBJ2-3; no definite D call. CDR3 length: 14 residues. Trimming removed 6 bases at V and 9 bases at J, with 19 bases between. CDR1 is MNHNS, CDR2 SASEGT, per germline. The CDR3 region is CASRSDHRYGTQYF. The DNA for the CDR3 is TGTGCCAGCAGATCGGACCACAGATATGGGACGCAGTATTTT.

Details on this clonotype: This sequence may be a read error, since a much larger clone differs from it by one base. The chain employs TRBV28 and TRBJ2-3; D gene uncertain. Germline CDR1 reads MDHEN; CDR2 reads SYDVKM. V lost 3 bases and J lost 4, with 11 bases in between. The CDR3 contains 14 residues. CDR3 residues: CASSLEPYADTQYF. For the CDR3, the DNA is TGTGCCAGCAGTTTGGAACCCTACGCAGATACGCAGTATTTT. Filled out from reference TRBV28 and TRBJ2-3, the complete variable domain reads DVKVTQSSRYLVKRTGEKVFLECVQDMDHENMFWYRQDPGLGLRLIYFSYDVKMKEKGDIPEGYSVSREKKERFSLILESASTNQTSMYLCASSLEPYADTQYFGPGTRLTVL.

This clonotype was counted ten times or more. The chain carries TRBV29-1 and TRBJ2-1; a weak D match, TRBD1 (5 bases). Germline assignment: CDR1 SQVTM and CDR2 ANQGSEA. This CDR3 contains 15 residues. Deletions cut 0 bases from V and 5 bases from J, with 14 bases between. CDR3 in DNA: TGCAGCGTTGAAGACGGACACCTCCGGGACAATGAGCAGTTCTTC. Protein product: CSVEDGHLRDNEQFF.

This clonotype was seen more than once but under ten times. The chain combines TRBV4-1 with TRBJ2-2; 10 nucleotides match TRBD2. Looked up from germline, CDR1 is MGHRA and CDR2 is YSYEKL. The CDR3 is made up of 14 amino acids. V was pared by 6 bases and J by 8 bases, with 6 bases of the junction left unmatched. CDR3 in DNA: TGCGCCAGCAGTCCTCTAGCGGGAGTTGGGGAGCTGTTTTTT. This encodes CASSPLAGVGELFF.

V gene TRBV20-1 combines with J gene TRBJ2-7; 11 bases are shared with TRBD2. The V segment lost 4 bases and the J segment 2 bases; nucleotides outside the gene matches: 7. Germline assignment: CDR1 DFQATT and CDR2 SNEGSKA (reference sequence). The length of the CDR3 is 15 residues. In DNA form, the CDR3 reads TGCAGTGCTATTAGCGGGAGGGCTGCCACCTACGAGCAGTACTTC. This codes for CSAISGRAATYEQYF.

The genes are TRBV11-3 and TRBJ2-2; TRBD1 might be the D (7 bases). Germline V CDR1 and CDR2: SGHNT, YENEEA. This CDR3 region has 16 residues. V was pared by 3 bases and J by 4 bases, with 15 bases between. CDR3 loop: CASSFGGQRGTGELFF. CDR3 coding DNA: TGTGCCAGCAGCTTCGGGGGACAGCGAGGCACCGGGGAGCTGTTTTTT.

This clonotype showed up just a few times. DNA of the CDR3: TGCAGTGCTAGAGGTAGCGGGAGACAGGAGACCCAGTACTTC. Translated, it gives CSARGSGRQETQYF. This rearrangement joins TRBV20-1 to TRBJ2-5, with 9 bases identical to TRBD2. The V and J ends lost 1 base and 5 bases, in that order; junction bases with no gene match: 5. The CDR3 totals 14 residues. Germline V gene lookup returns CDR1 DFQATT and CDR2 SNEGSKA (reference sequence).

V usage is TRBV20-1 and J usage is TRBJ2-1, with D perhaps assigned TRBD1 or TRBD2 (6 bases each). Germline V gene sequence: CDR1 DFQATT, CDR2 SNEGSKA (reference sequence). This CDR3 has 13 residues. V was shortened by 7 bases and J by 10 bases, with 20 bases between the two germline ends. The CDR3 DNA follows: TGCAGTGGGGGGGCAAACACCCGGGGGGAGCAGTTCTTC. This gives the protein CSGGANTRGEQFF.

This clonotype was recorded many times. The CDR3, as DNA: TGCAGTGCTGACAGGATTTACGAGCAGTACTTC. Protein product: CSADRIYEQYF. This chain joins TRBV20-1 and TRBJ2-7, with D possibly TRBD1 on 6 matching bases. Trimming shortened V by 5 bases and J by 4 bases, and 9 bases separated the two germline ends. CDR3 length: 11 residues. Germline CDR1 reads DFQATT; CDR2 reads SNEGSKA (reference sequence).